This T cell receptor (beta chain) was captured by sequencing in a study of blood T cell repertoires in COVID-19. The table came from immunoSEQ multiplex PCR; TCRdb's copy has only in-frame clones and leaves some out. The sample consists of more than 250,000 clones, around 87% of them appearing once. In its sample, this clone was seen a few times. Per the germline V gene, CDR1 is KGHDR and CDR2 is SFDVKD. The V and J ends lost 4 bases and 6 bases respectively, with 11 bases between them. The CDR3 runs 13 residues. The receptor was derived from a woman in her twenties or thirties who had recovered from COVID-19. The sequenced material came from PBMCs or T cells enriched from blood (not recorded which). The V and J genes are TRBV24-1 and TRBJ1-2; TRBD1 is a possible D gene (6 bases). CDR3 residues: CATSDRRQDGYTF. The CDR3 bases are TGTGCCACCAGTGACCGCAGACAGGATGGCTACACCTTC.